This TCR beta chain was captured in a study of blood T cell repertoires in COVID-19. The CDR3 has 16 amino acids. V lost 3 bases and J lost 6; bases outside the gene matches: 7. Germline V gene lookup returns CDR1 KGHSH and CDR2 LQKENI. Data came from immunoSEQ multiplex PCR; TCRdb stores just in-frame clones and leaves some out. The sample includes about 230,000 clones, around 80% of them seen just once. The source material was peripheral blood. The receptor was derived from a man aged 80 or over with acute or convalescent COVID-19. The chain carries TRBV18 and TRBJ1-6; 8 bases are a match to TRBD1. The DNA for the CDR3 is TGTGCCAGCTCACCCTCGGCAGGGGGCGTTAATTCACCCCTCCACTTT. Residues: CASSPSAGGVNSPLHF.